This T cell receptor (beta chain) was sequenced in a study of shared clonotypes between healthy human individuals. Overall study context: A donor's plate count was three for CD4 naive and three for CD4 memory; CD8 naive had two and CD8 memory one. Study-wide results and caveats: Several donors shared about 5% of their naive CD4 clonotypes. Generation probabilities of non-shared clonotypes were lower (relative to those shared by all four donors). Across subsets, estimated richness was generally greater for naive than for memory populations.

The CDR3 has 14 amino acids. V lost 3 bases and J 5 bases, leaving 10 bases between the germline ends. CDR1 is MDHEN and CDR2 is SYDVKM in the germline V gene. As regards this clone: Its target is unknown.

Here immunoSEQ multiplex PCR was the method, and the copy in TCRdb shows in-frame clones only, minus some. The sample carries hundreds of thousands of clones, approximately 75% recorded once. The V and J genes are TRBV28 and TRBJ1-4; a possible D gene is TRBD1 (5 bases). Sequencing input: memory CD4+ T cells sorted from blood. Subset meaning: CD45RA-negative fraction. This sequence originates from a woman aged 25 to 39 in good health. In DNA, the CDR3 is TGTGCCAGCAGTTTCAGGGATAGGAATGAAAAACTGTTTTTT. Encoded protein: CASSFRDRNEKLFF.